Following are 7 T cell receptor beta chains from one sample sequenced in a study of T-cell memory formation after mild COVID-19. TCRdb reprocessed the 5' RACE reads with MiXCR, giving one entry per CDR3 protein. Here the sample spans roughly 150,000 distinct CDR3 sequences, 11% to 15% being singletons. Input material: PBMCs or a T cell subset sorted from them (not recorded which). These TCRs come from an adult woman who had mild COVID-19 (a few samples of this study predate the infection). Cell type and time point are not known.

The V gene is TRBV11-2, the J gene TRBJ2-3; TRBD2 matches 14 bases. CDR3 length equals 18 residues. V gave up 0 bases and J gave up 1 base; unmatched junction bases: 3. Germline CDR1 reads SGHAT; CDR2 reads FQNNGV. The CDR3 DNA sequence: TGTGCCAGCAGCTTAGAATGGGGACTAGCGGGAGGCACAGATACGCAGTATTTT. This sequence encodes CASSLEWGLAGGTDTQYF. Full variable domain (outside the CDR3, taken from reference TRBV11-2 and TRBJ2-3): EAGVAQSPRYKIIEKRQSVAFWCNPISGHATLYWYQQILGQGPKLLIQFQNNGVVDDSQLPKDRFSAERLKGVDSTLKIQPAKLEDSAVYLCASSLEWGLAGGTDTQYFGPGTRLTVL.

The chain links TRBV29-1 to TRBJ2-7; the match to TRBD2 covers 7 bases. CDR3 length: 13 amino acids. Germline CDR1 and CDR2: SQVTM and ANQGSEA. Trimming took 6 bases from V and 2 from J; bases not matched to a gene: 7. CDR3 DNA: TGCAGCGTGCCTGGGCTAGCGGCCTACGAGCAGTACTTC. Translated, it gives CSVPGLAAYEQYF.

This CDR3 is CASSLVGGELAFF. CDR3 bases: TGTGCCAGCAGCTTAGTAGGGGGTGAGCTCGCTTTCTTT. The chain is built from TRBV7-9 and TRBJ1-1, with D maybe TRBD1 (6 bases). This CDR3 contains 13 residues. In germline, CDR1 is SEHNR, CDR2 FQNEAQ (reference sequence). V was cut by 1 base and J by 11 bases, with 14 bases left in between. Looking up the rest from reference TRBV7-9 and TRBJ1-1 gives the full variable domain: DTGVSQNPRHKITKRGQNVTFRCDPISEHNRLYWYRQTLGQGPEFLTYFQNEAQLEKSRLLSDRFSAERPKGSFSTLEIQRTEQGDSAMYLCASSLVGGELAFFGQGTRLTVV.

The rearrangement links TRBV11-2 to TRBJ1-5; D call uncertain. Germline V CDR1 and CDR2: SGHAT, FQNNGV. CDR3 length equals 14 residues. V was cut by 2 bases and J by 2 bases, with 7 bases left in between. For the CDR3, the DNA is TGTGCCAGCAGCTTACGGTCGGGCAATCAGCCCCAGCATTTT. Its translation: CASSLRSGNQPQHF. The whole variable domain, filled in from reference TRBV11-2 and TRBJ1-5, reads EAGVAQSPRYKIIEKRQSVAFWCNPISGHATLYWYQQILGQGPKLLIQFQNNGVVDDSQLPKDRFSAERLKGVDSTLKIQPAKLEDSAVYLCASSLRSGNQPQHFGDGTRLSIL.

This chain connects TRBV12-3 or TRBV12-4 to TRBJ2-4; D gene unclear. The CDR3 contains 15 residues. V gave up 5 bases and J gave up 0 bases, with 11 bases separating them. The CDR3 DNA reads as TGTGCCAGCAGTCTCCGAGAGGTAGCCAAAAACATTCAGTACTTC. Translated, it gives CASSLREVAKNIQYF.

This clonotype showed up just a few times. The CDR3 sequence: CASSPRLAGGPGNEQFF. In nucleotides, the CDR3 is TGTGCCAGCAGCCCGAGACTAGCGGGGGGGCCTGGCAATGAGCAGTTCTTC. J is TRBJ2-1 and V is TRBV7-9, with 14 positions matching TRBD2. The CDR3 is made up of 17 amino acids. The junction had 9 bases not matched to a gene; V was cut back by 5 bases and J by 6 bases. Germline CDR1 reads SEHNR; CDR2 reads FQNEAQ (reference sequence).

This clonotype was counted only a few times. The gene calls are TRBV7-6 and TRBJ2-1, with D perhaps TRBD1 (5 bases). The CDR3 has 16 residues. The ends were cut back, 1 base at V and 5 bases at J, with 15 bases in the middle. CDR1 and CDR2 from the germline V gene are SGHVS and FNYEAQ. Here the CDR3 DNA reads TGTGCCAGCAGCTTAGTTTTTAGGCAGGGCGACAATGAGCAGTTCTTC. Its protein product is CASSLVFRQGDNEQFF.